These T cell receptor beta chains were read from a single sample in a study of radiation and T cells in renal cell carcinoma. The assay was immunoSEQ multiplex PCR, and TCRdb's table has in-frame clones only and misses some. The table lists about 150,000 clones, roughly 90% of them singletons, with around 12% in the top ten. The source material was blood, sampled from a patient whose treatment included radiotherapy and nephrectomy. The receptor set was obtained from a woman aged 50 to 65 with renal cell carcinoma. Both conserved end residues are part of each CDR3. Fields, in order: J gene, V gene, D gene, clone size, CDR3 DNA, CDR3 protein. D genes are given only for firm matches. Clone size appears in some rows only: once, few, many, or a class for an expanded clone.

j_gene: TRBJ1-2
v_gene: TRBV19
d_gene: TRBD1
abundance: few
CDR3nt: TGTGCCAGTAGTAGAGAAGGACAGGGGTATGGCTACACCTTC
CDR3aa: CASSREGQGYGYTF

j_gene: TRBJ1-2
v_gene: TRBV6-6
d_gene: TRBD1
abundance: once
CDR3nt: TGTGCCAGCAGTCCCCCCCGGACAGGGGGCTATAGCTACACCTTC
CDR3aa: CASSPPRTGGYSYTF

j_gene: TRBJ2-2
v_gene: TRBV19
d_gene: TRBD1
abundance: NA
CDR3nt: TGTGCCAGTAGCCGGGACAGTAACACCGGGGAGCTGTTTTTT
CDR3aa: CASSRDSNTGELFF

j_gene: TRBJ1-1
v_gene: TRBV5-1
d_gene: NA
abundance: NA
CDR3nt: TGCGCCAGCAGCTTGGGGGACATTACCCTGAACACTGAAGCTTTCTTT
CDR3aa: CASSLGDITLNTEAFF

j_gene: TRBJ1-1
v_gene: TRBV19
d_gene: NA
abundance: NA
CDR3nt: TGTGCCAGTAGGGTCGAGGGTACGGGGAACACTGAAGCTTTCTTT
CDR3aa: CASRVEGTGNTEAFF

j_gene: TRBJ2-2
v_gene: TRBV19
d_gene: NA
abundance: NA
CDR3nt: TGTGCCAGTAGCATATCCGAGACCGGGGAGCTGTTTTTT
CDR3aa: CASSISETGELFF

j_gene: TRBJ1-1
v_gene: TRBV28
d_gene: NA
abundance: NA
CDR3nt: TGTGCCAGCAGTTTCGGTAACATGAACACTGAAGCTTTCTTT
CDR3aa: CASSFGNMNTEAFF

j_gene: TRBJ2-1
v_gene: TRBV5-4
d_gene: NA
abundance: NA
CDR3nt: TGTGCCAGCAGCTTGGCTCTATCGGATACGGAATTCTTC
CDR3aa: CASSLALSDTEFF

j_gene: TRBJ1-2
v_gene: TRBV29-1
d_gene: TRBD1
abundance: once
CDR3nt: TGCAGCGTGGGACAGGGGTATGGCTACACCTTC
CDR3aa: CSVGQGYGYTF

j_gene: TRBJ2-5
v_gene: TRBV5-4
d_gene: NA
abundance: NA
CDR3nt: TGTGCCAGCAGCCCGACAGGCCGGGAGACCCAGTACTTC
CDR3aa: CASSPTGRETQYF

j_gene: TRBJ1-3
v_gene: TRBV7-9
d_gene: NA
abundance: NA
CDR3nt: TGTGCCAGCAGCTTTCCGGGGAGAGAGTACACCATATATTTT
CDR3aa: CASSFPGREYTIYF

j_gene: TRBJ1-1
v_gene: TRBV4-2
d_gene: TRBD1
abundance: NA
CDR3nt: TGTGCCAGCAGCCAACCGGCAGGGGGCTGGGGTACTGAAGCTTTCTTT
CDR3aa: CASSQPAGGWGTEAFF

j_gene: TRBJ1-1
v_gene: TRBV4-1
d_gene: NA
abundance: NA
CDR3nt: TGCGCCAGCAGCTACCCCGGGACATTAAATGGGGCTTTCTTT
CDR3aa: CASSYPGTLNGAFF

j_gene: TRBJ2-5
v_gene: TRBV5-8
d_gene: NA
abundance: NA
CDR3nt: TGTGCCAGCAGCTTGGCGCCCCGGGAAGAGACCCAGTACTTC
CDR3aa: CASSLAPREETQYF

j_gene: TRBJ2-2
v_gene: TRBV7-6
d_gene: NA
abundance: NA
CDR3nt: TGTGCCAGCAGCCCACGGACGGGGACGAGAACCGGGGAGCTGTTTTTT
CDR3aa: CASSPRTGTRTGELFF

j_gene: TRBJ2-7
v_gene: TRBV6-6
d_gene: NA
abundance: NA
CDR3nt: TGTGCCAGCAGTTACTCGGGTAGCGTCTCATCCTACGAGCAGTACTTC
CDR3aa: CASSYSGSVSSYEQYF

j_gene: TRBJ1-1
v_gene: TRBV19
d_gene: NA
abundance: NA
CDR3nt: TGTGCCAGTAGTATAGTCTCTGGAGACACTGAAGCTTTCTTT
CDR3aa: CASSIVSGDTEAFF

j_gene: TRBJ2-7
v_gene: TRBV5-8
d_gene: NA
abundance: NA
CDR3nt: TGTGCCAGCACCTACGAGCAGTACTTC
CDR3aa: CASTYEQYF

j_gene: TRBJ2-5
v_gene: TRBV5-1
d_gene: NA
abundance: once
CDR3nt: TGCGCCAGCAGCGACCTTCAAGAGACCCAGTACTTC
CDR3aa: CASSDLQETQYF

j_gene: TRBJ1-2
v_gene: TRBV5-1
d_gene: TRBD1
abundance: NA
CDR3nt: TGCGCCAGCAGCTTGCCCCGGACAGGGGGCCTCCCCTTAAACTATGGCTACACCTTC
CDR3aa: CASSLPRTGGLPLNYGYTF

j_gene: TRBJ1-2
v_gene: TRBV19
d_gene: TRBD1
abundance: NA
CDR3nt: TGTGCCAGTAGTATCGGCCCCTCGTTACAGGGGGCGGAAGGCTACACCTTC
CDR3aa: CASSIGPSLQGAEGYTF

j_gene: TRBJ1-3
v_gene: TRBV30
d_gene: NA
abundance: once
CDR3nt: TGTGCCTGGGGGTTTTTCTCTGGAAACACCATATATTTT
CDR3aa: CAWGFFSGNTIYF

j_gene: TRBJ1-4
v_gene: TRBV5-6
d_gene: TRBD1
abundance: NA
CDR3nt: TGTGCCAGCAGGCGATGGACAGGGCTCCTTAATGAAAAACTGTTTTTT
CDR3aa: CASRRWTGLLNEKLFF

j_gene: TRBJ2-3
v_gene: TRBV5-1
d_gene: NA
abundance: NA
CDR3nt: TGCGCCAGCAGCCCTTTTGCGGGCACTAGCACAGATACGCAGTATTTT
CDR3aa: CASSPFAGTSTDTQYF

j_gene: TRBJ1-6
v_gene: TRBV7-9
d_gene: TRBD1
abundance: NA
CDR3nt: TGTGCCAGCAGCCCATGGGACAGTCATAATTCACCCCTCCACTTT
CDR3aa: CASSPWDSHNSPLHF

j_gene: TRBJ2-3
v_gene: TRBV7-9
d_gene: TRBD1
abundance: once
CDR3nt: TGTGCCAGCAGCTTAGCCGGATTCGGGACAGGGTACACAGATACGCAGTATTTT
CDR3aa: CASSLAGFGTGYTDTQYF

j_gene: TRBJ1-1
v_gene: TRBV7-9
d_gene: NA
abundance: NA
CDR3nt: TGTGCCAGCAGCTTCTCGGCAGGCCCGAACACTGAAGCTTTCTTT
CDR3aa: CASSFSAGPNTEAFF

j_gene: TRBJ2-7
v_gene: TRBV2
d_gene: NA
abundance: NA
CDR3nt: TGTGCCAGCAAGGTGGTATTTTCCTACGAGCAGTACTTC
CDR3aa: CASKVVFSYEQYF

j_gene: TRBJ1-4
v_gene: TRBV7-2
d_gene: NA
abundance: NA
CDR3nt: TGTGCCAGCAGCCCAGCGTATGGCAGGACGGGAGAAAAACTGTTTTTT
CDR3aa: CASSPAYGRTGEKLFF

j_gene: TRBJ2-3
v_gene: TRBV7-6
d_gene: NA
abundance: NA
CDR3nt: TGTGCCAGCAGCTTACGGGCCGCAACTAGCACAGATACGCAGTATTTT
CDR3aa: CASSLRAATSTDTQYF

j_gene: TRBJ2-1
v_gene: TRBV12-5
d_gene: TRBD2
abundance: few
CDR3nt: TGTGCTAGTGGTTTGGGACTAGCGGGGGTGAACAATGAGCAGTTCTTC
CDR3aa: CASGLGLAGVNNEQFF

j_gene: TRBJ1-4
v_gene: TRBV6-5
d_gene: NA
abundance: NA
CDR3nt: TGTGCCAGCAGTTATAGGATGGGGAGGGCTAATGAAAAACTGTTTTTT
CDR3aa: CASSYRMGRANEKLFF

j_gene: TRBJ2-1
v_gene: TRBV29-1
d_gene: TRBD1
abundance: NA
CDR3nt: TGCAGCGCAATACCCGGGACAGGGGAAGACAATGAGCAGTTCTTC
CDR3aa: CSAIPGTGEDNEQFF

j_gene: TRBJ1-2
v_gene: TRBV5-6
d_gene: NA
abundance: NA
CDR3nt: TGTGCCAGCCGCAAATTCTATGGCTACACCTTC
CDR3aa: CASRKFYGYTF

j_gene: TRBJ1-2
v_gene: TRBV4-2
d_gene: NA
abundance: NA
CDR3nt: TGTGCCAGCAGCCAAGGTTCAGGGGCTAGCCTCCACTTC
CDR3aa: CASSQGSGASLHF

j_gene: TRBJ1-4
v_gene: TRBV19
d_gene: TRBD1
abundance: NA
CDR3nt: TGTGCCAGTGGTCTTCAGGGGGACATCGAAAAACTGTTTTTT
CDR3aa: CASGLQGDIEKLFF

j_gene: TRBJ2-7
v_gene: TRBV21-1
d_gene: NA
abundance: NA
CDR3nt: TGTGCCAGCAGCAAAGGTAATACTAGCGTCCGCTACGAGCAGTACTTC
CDR3aa: CASSKGNTSVRYEQYF